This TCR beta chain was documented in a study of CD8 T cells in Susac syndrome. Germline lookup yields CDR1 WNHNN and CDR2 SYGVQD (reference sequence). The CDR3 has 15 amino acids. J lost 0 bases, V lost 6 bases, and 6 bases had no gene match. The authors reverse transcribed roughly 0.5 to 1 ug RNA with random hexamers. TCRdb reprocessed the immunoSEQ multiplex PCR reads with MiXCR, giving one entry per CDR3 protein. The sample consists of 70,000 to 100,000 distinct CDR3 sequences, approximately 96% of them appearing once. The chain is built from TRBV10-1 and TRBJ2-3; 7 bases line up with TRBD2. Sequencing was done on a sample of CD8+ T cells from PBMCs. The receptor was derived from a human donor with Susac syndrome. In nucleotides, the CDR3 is TGCGCCAGCAGAGACGGGACTAAAAGCACAGATACGCAGTATTTT. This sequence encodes CASRDGTKSTDTQYF.